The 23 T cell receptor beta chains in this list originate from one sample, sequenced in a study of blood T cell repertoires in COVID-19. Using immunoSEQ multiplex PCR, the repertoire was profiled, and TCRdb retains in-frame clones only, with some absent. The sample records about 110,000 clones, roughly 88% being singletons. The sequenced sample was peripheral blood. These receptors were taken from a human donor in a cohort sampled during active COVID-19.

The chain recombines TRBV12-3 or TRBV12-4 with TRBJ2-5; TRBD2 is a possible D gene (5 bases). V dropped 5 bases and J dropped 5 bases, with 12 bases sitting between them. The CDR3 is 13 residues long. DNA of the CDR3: TGTGCCAGCAGTGACGCGGGCGAGGAGACCCAGTACTTC. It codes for CASSDAGEETQYF.

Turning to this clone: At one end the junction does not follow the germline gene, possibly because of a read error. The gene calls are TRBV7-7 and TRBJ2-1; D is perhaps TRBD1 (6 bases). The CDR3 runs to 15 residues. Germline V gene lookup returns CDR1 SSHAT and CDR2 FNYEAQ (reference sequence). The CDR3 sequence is CASSFRGLSYNEQFF. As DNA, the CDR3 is TGTGCTAGCAGCTTCAGGGGCCTCTCCTACAATGAGCAGTTCTTC. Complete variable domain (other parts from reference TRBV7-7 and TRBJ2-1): GAGVSQSPRYKVTKRGQDVTLRCDPISSHATLYWYQQALGQGPEFLTYFNYEAQPDKSGLPSDRFSAERPEGSISTLTIQRTEQRDSAMYRCASSFRGLSYNEQFFGPGTRLTVL.

In nucleotides, the CDR3 is TGTGCCAGTAGTGGGACTCGCTACTTCTACGAGCAGTACTTC. Amino acid sequence: CASSGTRYFYEQYF. The chain is built from TRBV19 and TRBJ2-7; a weak D match, TRBD2 (6 bases). Trimming cost V 5 bases and J 3 bases, with 14 bases left between them. Germline values: CDR1 LNHDA, CDR2 SQIVND (reference sequence). The CDR3 is made up of 14 amino acids.

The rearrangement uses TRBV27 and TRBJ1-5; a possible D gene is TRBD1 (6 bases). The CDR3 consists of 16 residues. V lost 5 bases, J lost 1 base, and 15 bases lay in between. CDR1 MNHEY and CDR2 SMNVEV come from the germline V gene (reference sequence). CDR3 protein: CASSKQGWGSNQPQHF. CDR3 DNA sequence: TGTGCCAGCAGTAAACAGGGCTGGGGGAGCAATCAGCCCCAGCATTTT.

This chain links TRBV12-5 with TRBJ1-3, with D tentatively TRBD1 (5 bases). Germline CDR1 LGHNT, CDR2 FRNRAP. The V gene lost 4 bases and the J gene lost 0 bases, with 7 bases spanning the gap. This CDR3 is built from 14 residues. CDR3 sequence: CASGSGDSGNTIYF. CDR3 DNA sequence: TGTGCTAGTGGTTCGGGGGACTCTGGAAACACCATATATTTT.

The CDR3 nucleotides read TGTGCCAGTAGTATAGGAGACAGCCTCCAAGAGACCCAGTACTTC. Translation gives CASSIGDSLQETQYF. This chain uses TRBV19 with TRBJ2-5, with D perhaps matching TRBD1 (5 bases). The CDR3 has 15 amino acids. Trimming pared 1 base from V and 1 base from J, leaving 10 bases between. Looked up from germline, CDR1 is LNHDA and CDR2 is SQIVND (reference sequence).

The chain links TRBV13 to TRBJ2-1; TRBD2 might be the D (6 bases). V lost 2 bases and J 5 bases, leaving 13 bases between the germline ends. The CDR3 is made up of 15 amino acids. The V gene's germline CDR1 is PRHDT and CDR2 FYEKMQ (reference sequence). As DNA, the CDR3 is TGTGCCAGCAGCTTATTTAGCGGCCGCCACAATGAGCAGTTCTTC. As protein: CASSLFSGRHNEQFF.

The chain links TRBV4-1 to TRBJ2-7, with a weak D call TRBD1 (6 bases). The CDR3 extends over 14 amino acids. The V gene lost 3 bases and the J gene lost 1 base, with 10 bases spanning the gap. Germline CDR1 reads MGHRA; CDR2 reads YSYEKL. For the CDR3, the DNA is TGCGCCAGCAGCCATGGGACACCTTCCTACGAGCAGTACTTC. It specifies CASSHGTPSYEQYF.

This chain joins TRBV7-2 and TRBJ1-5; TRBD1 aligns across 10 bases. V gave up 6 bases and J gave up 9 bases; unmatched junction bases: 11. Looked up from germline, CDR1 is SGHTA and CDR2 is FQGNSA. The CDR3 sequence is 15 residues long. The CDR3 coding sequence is TGTGCCAGCAGACAAGACAGGGGGCGCAGTTCGCCCCAGCATTTT. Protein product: CASRQDRGRSSPQHF.

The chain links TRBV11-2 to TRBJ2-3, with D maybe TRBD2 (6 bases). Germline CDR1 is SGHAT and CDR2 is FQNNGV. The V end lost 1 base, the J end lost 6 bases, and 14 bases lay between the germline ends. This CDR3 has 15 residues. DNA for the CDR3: TGTGCCAGCAGCTTAGGCTTGTCAGGAGGGGATACGCAGTATTTT. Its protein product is CASSLGLSGGDTQYF.

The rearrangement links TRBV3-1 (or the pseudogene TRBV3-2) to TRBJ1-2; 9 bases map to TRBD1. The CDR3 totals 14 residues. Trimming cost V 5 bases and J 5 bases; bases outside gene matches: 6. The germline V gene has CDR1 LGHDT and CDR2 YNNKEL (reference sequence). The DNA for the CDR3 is TGTGCCAGCAGCTTCACCGGGACAGGGTATGGCTACACCTTC. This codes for CASSFTGTGYGYTF.

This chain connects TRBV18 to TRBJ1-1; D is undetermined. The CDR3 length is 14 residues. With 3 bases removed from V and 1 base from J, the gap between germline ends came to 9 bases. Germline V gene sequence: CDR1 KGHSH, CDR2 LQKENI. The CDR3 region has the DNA TGTGCCAGCTCACCGGAGGTGAGGAACACTGAAGCTTTCTTT. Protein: CASSPEVRNTEAFF.

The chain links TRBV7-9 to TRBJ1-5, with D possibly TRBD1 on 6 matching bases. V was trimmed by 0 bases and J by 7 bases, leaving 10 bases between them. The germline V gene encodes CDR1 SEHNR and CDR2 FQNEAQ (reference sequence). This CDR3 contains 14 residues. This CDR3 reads CASSLAGTPQPQHF. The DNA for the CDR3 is TGTGCCAGCAGCTTAGCCGGGACACCCCAGCCCCAGCATTTT.

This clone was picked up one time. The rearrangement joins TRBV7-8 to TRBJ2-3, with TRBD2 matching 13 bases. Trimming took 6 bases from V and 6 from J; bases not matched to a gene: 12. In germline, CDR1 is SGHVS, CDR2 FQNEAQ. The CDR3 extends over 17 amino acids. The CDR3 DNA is TGTGCCAGCAGTCAACCCCCGGGACTAGCGGGGTTGGATACGCAGTATTTT. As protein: CASSQPPGLAGLDTQYF.

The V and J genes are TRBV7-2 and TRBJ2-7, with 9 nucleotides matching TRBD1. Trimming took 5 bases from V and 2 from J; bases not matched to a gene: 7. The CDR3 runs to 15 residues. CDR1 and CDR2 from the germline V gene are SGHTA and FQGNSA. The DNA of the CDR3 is TGTGCCAGCAGCCCCGGAGGACAGGGGACCTACGAGCAGTACTTC. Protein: CASSPGGQGTYEQYF.

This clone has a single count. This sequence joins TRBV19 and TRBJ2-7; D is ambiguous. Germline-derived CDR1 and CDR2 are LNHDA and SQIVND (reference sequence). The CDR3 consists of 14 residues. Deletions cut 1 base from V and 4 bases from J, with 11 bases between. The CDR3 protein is CASSIAGQAYEQYF. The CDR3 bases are TGTGCCAGTAGTATAGCTGGGCAGGCGTACGAGCAGTACTTC. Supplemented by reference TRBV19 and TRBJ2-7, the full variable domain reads DGGITQSPKYLFRKEGQNVTLSCEQNLNHDAMYWYRQDPGQGLRLIYYSQIVNDFQKGDIAEGYSVSREKKESFPLTVTSAQKNPTAFYLCASSIAGQAYEQYFGPGTRLTVT.

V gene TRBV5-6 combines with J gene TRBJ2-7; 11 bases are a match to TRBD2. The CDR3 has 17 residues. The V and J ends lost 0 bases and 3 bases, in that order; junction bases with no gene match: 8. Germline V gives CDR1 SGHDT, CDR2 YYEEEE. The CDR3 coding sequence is TGTGCCAGCAGCTTGGAACTAGCGGGGGCCCGAGGCTACGAGCAGTACTTC. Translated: CASSLELAGARGYEQYF.

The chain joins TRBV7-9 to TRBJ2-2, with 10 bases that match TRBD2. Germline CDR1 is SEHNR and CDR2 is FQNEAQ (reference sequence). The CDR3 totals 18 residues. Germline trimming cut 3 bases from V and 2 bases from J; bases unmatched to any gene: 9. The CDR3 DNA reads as TGTGCCAGCAGCTTGGTATCTAGCGGGAGTTCCAACACCGGGGAGCTGTTTTTT. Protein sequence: CASSLVSSGSSNTGELFF.

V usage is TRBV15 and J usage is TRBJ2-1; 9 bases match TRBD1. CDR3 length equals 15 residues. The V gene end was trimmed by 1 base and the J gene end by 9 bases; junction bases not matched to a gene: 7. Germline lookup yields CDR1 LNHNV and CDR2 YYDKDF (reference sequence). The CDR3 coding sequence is TGTGCCACCAGCAGAGGGGGGACAGGGAAGAGTGAGCAGTTCTTC. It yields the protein CATSRGGTGKSEQFF.

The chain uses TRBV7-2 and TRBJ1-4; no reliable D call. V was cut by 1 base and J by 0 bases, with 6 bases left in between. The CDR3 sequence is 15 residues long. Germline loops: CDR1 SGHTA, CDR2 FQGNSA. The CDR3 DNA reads TGTGCCAGCAGCTTAGGGGCAGCAACTAATGAAAAACTGTTTTTT. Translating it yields CASSLGAATNEKLFF.

Written as DNA, the CDR3 is TGTGCCAGTAGTTCCAGGGGAGGGCTAAATCAGCCCCAGCATTTT. Protein sequence: CASSSRGGLNQPQHF. The chain links TRBV19 to TRBJ1-5, with D tentatively TRBD1 (6 bases). Trimming cost V 5 bases and J 4 bases, with 15 bases left between them. The CDR3 extends over 15 amino acids. The germline V gene encodes CDR1 LNHDA and CDR2 SQIVND (reference sequence). Full variable domain (remainder filled in from reference TRBV19 and TRBJ1-5): DGGITQSPKYLFRKEGQNVTLSCEQNLNHDAMYWYRQDPGQGLRLIYYSQIVNDFQKGDIAEGYSVSREKKESFPLTVTSAQKNPTAFYLCASSSRGGLNQPQHFGDGTRLSIL.

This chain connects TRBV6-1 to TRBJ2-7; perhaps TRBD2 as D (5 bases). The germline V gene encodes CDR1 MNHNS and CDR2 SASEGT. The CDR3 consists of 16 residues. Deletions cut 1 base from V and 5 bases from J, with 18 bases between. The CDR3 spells CASSEVYTGKGDEQYF. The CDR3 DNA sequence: TGTGCCAGCAGTGAAGTATACACGGGAAAAGGTGACGAGCAGTACTTC.

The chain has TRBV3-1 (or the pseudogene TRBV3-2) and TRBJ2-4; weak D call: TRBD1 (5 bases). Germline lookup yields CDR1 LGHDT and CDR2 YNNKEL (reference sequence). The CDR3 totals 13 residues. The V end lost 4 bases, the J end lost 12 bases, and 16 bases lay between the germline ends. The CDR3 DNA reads TGTGCCAGCAGCCTCGCTGGGGCAGGTCCTCAGTACTTC. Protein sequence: CASSLAGAGPQYF.